This T cell receptor (beta chain) was identified during a study of regulatory T cells in long-lasting Graves disease. Germline V gene data show CDR1 as LGHDT and CDR2 as YNNKEL (reference sequence). This CDR3 is 15 amino acids long. Trimming took 4 bases from V and 7 from J, leaving 16 bases between them. In building TCR beta libraries, iRepertoire HTBI primers were used together with Arm-PCR of CDR3 regions. TCRdb ran MiXCR on the multiplex PCR reads and lists one entry per CDR3 protein. The sample lists a few hundred thousand distinct CDR3 sequences, approximately 12% occurring once. This clonotype was seen repeatedly, ten times or more. The sample's time point: newly diagnosed GD, antithyroid drugs for less than 3 months. RNA isolated from PBMCs was used to make the TCR library. These data also featured in a second study, about T cells in Graves' hyperthyroidism and ophthalmopathy.

The receptor's source is a woman between 18 and 29 years old with Graves disease. V gene TRBV3-1 combines with J gene TRBJ1-4; no firm D call. The sample in question was peripheral blood mononuclear cells (PBMCs), obtained at new diagnosis, from a patient treated with antithyroid drugs. In DNA, the CDR3 is TGTGCCAGCAGCCGAAGCGGGTCTGCGGTTGAAAAACTGTTTTTT. Translated: CASSRSGSAVEKLFF.